This note documents a single TCR beta chain sequence. There is no known antigen for this receptor. No base-level quality is on record; no much larger clone is a single base apart. Trimming at the junction amounts to 5 bases on V and 4 bases on J, and the germline ends lie 14 bases apart. Including cysteine and phenylalanine, the CDR3 has 15 amino acids. Of all the DNA, just the CDR3 is kept, 45 bases in frame from base 1. The germline V gene supplies CDR1 MDHEN and CDR2 SYDVKM. The sample comes from a study of cytomegalovirus exposure and HLA in healthy donors (dated by TCRdb to 2017 to 2019). Study-level background: An earlier analysis of approximately 550 of the donors reported roughly 300 Gb of sequence data and some 100 million unique TCR beta sequences from 190 million or so T cells. The study was designed to test whether signatures of past pathogen exposure could be identified by cataloging public T cell receptors. Besides the first cohort of approximately 670 subjects, a separate validation cohort made up of over 95 different subjects was used. In the later analysis, no new phenotypic data were used to find candidate immune exposures; instead, reliance was placed on TCR beta sequences and their occurrence across donors. High-throughput TCR immunosequencing, statistical association of individual TCRs with disease status, and machine learning were combined to predict cytomegalovirus infection status. The study used immunosequencing to profile the T cell repertoires of several hundred subjects and linked those repertoires to cytomegalovirus serostatus. Both class I and class II loci were covered by HLA typing, at four-digit resolution. The number of donors typed differed by locus, with about 629-630 for A, B, C, DRB1 and DQB1, roughly 520 for DQA1, 600 to 610 for DPA1, and 472 for DPB1. All discovery cohort repertoires had been generated using a single sequencing platform. Among the approximately 400 genotyped donors, approximately 76% belonged to the genetic ancestry cluster associated with self-reported Caucasian donors. In a later genetic analysis, genome-wide SNP genotypes for about 65% of the roughly 670 donors were used, and that subset was treated as a discovery cohort. Roughly 290 gigabases of sequencing data and 70 million to 95 million unique TCR sequences made up an early release that covered approximately 700 HLA-typed donors. To study patterns of TCR occurrence, a later analysis re-analyzed previously published TCR beta repertoires from 700 or so donors and added high-resolution HLA genotyping. An earlier analysis of 587 of the donors applied high-throughput TCR beta sequencing to assess whether each TCR beta V gene segment acted as functional or pseudogenic. A handful of DR-DQ haplotypes were treated as single units for association and clustering because of strong linkage in the cohort. Donor age, sex, ethnicity and CMV serostatus were compiled together with the repertoire data. On average, around 230,000 unique TCR beta nucleotide sequences were sequenced per donor among about 400 genotyped donors of the cohort, with roughly 20% of those sequences being non-productive. General conclusions and limits of the study: Some IMGT-functional V segments, including TRBV6-2 and TRBV6-3, could not be told apart with the 87-base-pair reads, so those segments were excluded. At a false discovery rate of 0.05, a later analysis linked under 20,000 TCR beta sequences to specific HLA alleles. According to a later analysis, most CMV-associated TCR beta chains appeared to be HLA-restricted, and the HLA associations seemed to be driven largely by CMV exposure. The presence/absence analyses assumed that sequencing depth was roughly uniform across donors, and that assumption may not be true. Compared with the 666-donor mean, donors in an Asian-associated ancestry cluster had fewer N-insertions in productive TCRs, according to a later genetic analysis. Strong co-occurrence of HLA alleles, especially DR and DQ, made assigning TCR associations to individual alleles difficult. In vitro tests confirmed that three of the cytomegalovirus-associated TCR beta chains recognize cytomegalovirus antigens. In a later analysis, several top co-occurrence clusters were reported to appear linked to parvovirus B19, influenza, CMV and Epstein-Barr virus. A total of fewer than 200 TCR beta chains were listed by the study as associated with cytomegalovirus. Correlated functional status among segregating V segments might be attributable to linkage disequilibrium, but an unknown experimental factor could not be ruled out. An association between a missense DCLRE1C variant and V-gene and J-gene trimming of TCR beta chains was found in a later genetic analysis and replicated in an independent cohort. A further reported finding was that TCR beta sequences accurately predicted the HLA-A and HLA-B alleles for most subjects in the first cohort. While some public TCRs were present in many individuals, most TCR sequences turned up only very rarely across donors. The only immune exposure information available for the cohort was CMV serostatus. The authors suggested that the approach could potentially be extended to other disease states and immunological phenotypes. A group of highly shared sequence variants was considered likely to be a technical artifact of the sequencing pipeline. In both the original and validation cohorts, the classifier was reported to diagnose cytomegalovirus status with high specificity and sensitivity. HLA typing was unavailable for some donors at each locus, so association tests used only the typed subset. In a later analysis, the rate of TCR association differed among HLA loci, with DRB1 alleles having the most associated TCRs and HLA-C alleles having the fewest. The cohort was sequenced for TCR beta chains only, and without alpha or paired-chain data the features that could be detected were limited. A later analysis found that HLA-associated TCR beta chains were more clonally expanded and had lower generation probabilities than equally common non-associated chains. The earlier analysis of about 600 of the donors excluded fewer than 20 rarely observed V segments, including chromosome 9 orphons, because counts were too low. An earlier analysis of 587 of the donors showed that most TCR beta V segments appeared in productive rearrangements either about 87% or about 30% of the time, which broadly matched IMGT annotations.

The cohort consisted of 600 to 750 healthy bone marrow donors. Cohort members were all nominally healthy when sampled, although unrecorded immune exposures were likely present. The donor tested CMV seronegative, placing the donor among the 350 to 400 seronegative members of the cohort. A peripheral blood sample was collected from each donor, and TCR beta sequencing was performed on peripheral blood mononuclear cells. The Qiagen DNeasy Blood Extraction Kit was used to extract genomic DNA from the blood cell samples. Preparation of the library involved the immunoSEQ multiplex PCR assay. A mixture of 60 forward primers for TCR Vbeta segments and 13 reverse primers for TCR Jbeta segments was used in the multiplex PCR. The CDR3 region of rearranged TCR beta genes was amplified from genomic DNA with a multiplex PCR assay. The Illumina HiSeq System was used to sequence the amplified TCR beta libraries as 87-base-pair reads. In the paper's pipeline: Across the 670 or so repertoires, a later analysis counted roughly 84 million unique TCR beta chains, 8.5 million to 12 million of which were shared by at least two donors. Raw reads were error-corrected and collapsed into unique sequences by a nearest-neighbor algorithm in which closely related sequences were merged to remove PCR and sequencing errors. Alignment of CDR3 sequences to IMGT reference sequences was used to assign V, D and J gene segments. Each retained sequence needed at least a six-nucleotide match to both a V gene segment and a J gene segment. Rearrangements were classified as productive when the CDR3 lacked stop codons and remained in frame with V and J, and all other rearrangements were classified as non-productive. Following IMGT convention, CDR3 was defined as the stretch from the second conserved V-encoded cysteine to the conserved J-encoded phenylalanine. In an earlier analysis of 587 of the donors, sequences lacking an unambiguous match to a single V gene segment were excluded. An earlier analysis of around 600 of the donors classified V segments as functional when productive rearrangements were above 56.7% and as segregating when the standard deviation between donors was above 5%. A statistical classification framework was built for diagnosing cytomegalovirus status from the catalog of TCR beta chain sequences. In a later analysis, V and J genes were assigned by comparing TCR nucleotide sequences against IMGT/GENE-DB human TR gene sequences. The TCRdist pipeline was used in a later analysis to assign CDR3 sequences and most-parsimonious VDJ recombination scenarios. In a later analysis, each TCR beta chain was defined by its CDR3 amino acid sequence together with its V-gene family, and reads without a unique V-gene family were excluded. To address suspected cross-contamination and a sequencing artifact, a later analysis removed around 600 highly shared, low-generation-probability nucleotide sequences. In a later analysis, a clonal expansion index for each public chain was calculated from normalized within-repertoire ranks of inferred template counts. A later analysis computed generation probabilities with a VDJ recombination model fitted to out-of-frame rearrangements, and checked the results against IGoR. In a later analysis, TCR-TCR, TCR-HLA and TCR-CMV co-occurrence was scored with hypergeometric tests, and a repertoire-size bias correction was applied to TCR pairs. A later analysis estimated false discovery rates by permuting HLA or CMV assignments 20 times. In a later analysis, co-occurring TCRs were grouped using DBSCAN, with TCRdist sequence similarity added in when clustering inside HLA-allele-positive subsets. Co-occurrence clustering excluded repertoires with fewer than 30,000 or more than 120,000 public chains, plus five with anomalous nucleotide sharing. TCRdb provides this immuneACCESS table in a form limited to in-frame rearrangements. Some clones are lacking; in checked studies, under half of them reflect an unresolved V gene, and why the rest are absent is not known. V and J calls and clone size are given by that table; D and trimming were obtained from the DNA. Within this sample are 100,000 to 150,000 clones, with roughly 78% of them counted one time only. The ten largest clones add up to 1% of the sample.

The receptor was derived from a middle-aged man in good health and CMV-seronegative. The sequenced sample was PBMCs. The V and J genes are TRBV28 and TRBJ1-4; a tentative D call is TRBD1 (5 bases match). The CDR3 loop reads CASSTPGGDNEKLFF. The DNA reads TGTGCCAGCAGTACCCCGGGGGGGGATAATGAAAAACTGTTTTTT.